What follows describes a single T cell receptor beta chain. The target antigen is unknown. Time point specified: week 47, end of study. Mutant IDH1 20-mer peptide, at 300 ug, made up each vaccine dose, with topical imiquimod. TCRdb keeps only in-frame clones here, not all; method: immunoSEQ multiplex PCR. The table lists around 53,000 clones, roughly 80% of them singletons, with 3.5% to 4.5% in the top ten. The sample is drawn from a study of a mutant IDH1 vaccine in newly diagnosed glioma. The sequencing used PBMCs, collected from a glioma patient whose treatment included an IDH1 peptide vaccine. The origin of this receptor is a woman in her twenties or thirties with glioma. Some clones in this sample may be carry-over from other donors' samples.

This CDR3 is CASSLEASREQFF. CDR3 coding DNA: TGTGCCAGCAGCTTAGAGGCTAGCCGCGAGCAGTTCTTC. The V and J genes are TRBV7-8 and TRBJ2-1; maybe TRBD2 (5 bases). CDR3 length equals 13 residues. Germline lookup yields CDR1 SGHVS and CDR2 FQNEAQ. V dropped 1 base and J dropped 10 bases, with 11 bases sitting between them.